The next 20 T cell receptor beta chains were all read from a single sample in a study of blood T cells in healthy people across ages. For the second PCR, which ran for about 7 to 11 cycles, a sample-barcoded 5' primer and a J-beta primer mix were used. TCRdb redid the calling of the 5' RACE reads with MiXCR, one entry per CDR3 protein. The sample includes around 900,000 distinct CDR3 sequences, about 51% of them seen just once. Specimen: blood. Receptors were obtained from a woman aged 60-75 years in good health.

The V call is TRBV6-1, the J call TRBJ2-7; 8 bases are shared with TRBD1. CDR3 length: 12 residues. Germline V gene sequence: CDR1 MNHNS, CDR2 SASEGT. Written as DNA, the CDR3 is TGTGTCGTGGGGGACAGGTCCTACGAGCAGTACTTC. This sequence encodes CVVGDRSYEQYF.

This clonotype was picked up one time. The chain couples TRBV7-2 to TRBJ2-4; TRBD1 agrees at 7 bases. The end of the DNA aligns better with TRBJ2-5, so the J call may be wrong. This CDR3 spans 16 amino acids. Germline loops: CDR1 SGHTA, CDR2 FQGNSA. CDR3 region: CASSVQGTTSQETQYF. The CDR3 bases are TGTGCCAGCAGTGTACAGGGGACCACCTCTCAAGAGACCCAGTACTTC.

The chain links TRBV21-1 to TRBJ2-1; TRBD1 reflects the table's D call only, with no check against the DNA. TRBV21-1 is recorded as a pseudogene. The CDR3 runs 17 residues. The CDR3 coding sequence is TGTGCCAGCAGCAAAATGTCCAGTGGACCCTCCTACAATGAGCAGTTCTTC. It codes for CASSKMSSGPSYNEQFF.

This chain links TRBV6-2 or TRBV6-3 with TRBJ2-3; 10 nucleotides match TRBD2. V shed 6 bases and J 2 bases; nucleotides not matched to a gene: 11. Germline V lookup: CDR1 MNHEY, CDR2 SVGEGT. The CDR3 loop spans 17 amino acids. The CDR3 DNA sequence: TGTGCCAGCAGCTCACCTGGACTAGCGGATACCACAGATACGCAGTATTTT. Encoded protein: CASSSPGLADTTDTQYF.

The chain joins TRBV3-1 to TRBJ2-1; no definite D call. The CDR3 runs to 12 residues. V was cut by 1 base and J by 8 bases, with 6 bases left in between. CDR1 and CDR2 (germline): LGHDT, YNNKEL (reference sequence). Here the CDR3 DNA reads TGTGCCAGCAGCCAAGGGGATGATGAGCAGTTCTTC. Translating gives CASSQGDDEQFF.

The chain employs TRBV20-1 and TRBJ2-1; tentatively, D is TRBD1 (6 bases). Germline assignment: CDR1 DFQATT and CDR2 SNEGSKA (reference sequence). V was clipped by 6 bases and J by 7 bases, with 13 bases between them. The CDR3 has 12 amino acids. The CDR3 bases are TGCAGTGCAGACGGACAGACAAATGAGCAGTTCTTC. Its translation: CSADGQTNEQFF.

The rearrangement links TRBV4-3 to TRBJ2-7; D remains ambiguous. Trimming left V 3 bases short and J 3 bases short, with 21 bases between. This CDR3 has 17 residues. The germline V gene encodes CDR1 LGHNA and CDR2 YSLEER. DNA of the CDR3: TGCGCCAGCAGCCACACACGACATTCTCGGGTCTTCTACGAGCAGTACTTC. Protein: CASSHTRHSRVFYEQYF.

A few counts support this clonotype. V and J are TRBV29-1 and TRBJ1-4, with TRBD1 as a possible D gene (6 bases). Germline lookup yields CDR1 SQVTM and CDR2 ANQGSEA. V gave up 6 bases and J gave up 5 bases, with 7 bases separating them. The CDR3 is made up of 11 amino acids. The CDR3 DNA reads as TGCAGCGTAGGACAGAATGAAAAACTGTTTTTT. As protein: CSVGQNEKLFF.

The chain links TRBV19 to TRBJ2-7; D possibly corresponds to TRBD1 (5 bases). Germline CDR1 is LNHDA and CDR2 is SQIVND (reference sequence). The germline V and J ends were trimmed by 2 bases and 2 bases, with 10 bases remaining between them. CDR3 length equals 14 residues. The CDR3 sequence is CASSISGHPYEQYF. CDR3 nucleotides: TGTGCCAGTAGTATATCTGGACATCCCTACGAGCAGTACTTC.

V is TRBV7-2 and J is TRBJ2-5; D is unresolved. Trimming cost V 6 bases and J 4 bases, with 18 bases left between them. Germline V gives CDR1 SGHTA, CDR2 FQGNSA. This CDR3 is 15 amino acids long. The DNA of the CDR3 is TGTGCCAGCAGAAGATTCGAGTTGGGGTTAGAGACCCAGTACTTC. Translating gives CASRRFELGLETQYF.

CDR3 DNA: TGTGCCATCAGAGACCCGACTACCAGCTCCTACAATGAGCAGTTCTTC. Its translation is CAIRDPTTSSYNEQFF. This chain connects TRBV10-3 to TRBJ2-1, with a possible D match to TRBD2 (5 bases). The CDR3 contains 16 residues. The germline V and J ends were trimmed by 6 bases and 0 bases, with 15 bases remaining between them. Per germline, CDR1 ENHRY and CDR2 SYGVKD.

The count of this clonotype is one. The rearrangement links TRBV3-1 to TRBJ2-1, with a tentative D call TRBD2 (7 bases). The germline gives CDR1 LGHDT, CDR2 YNNKEL (reference sequence). V lost 3 bases, J lost 14 bases, and 26 bases lay in between. The CDR3 extends over 16 amino acids. Here the CDR3 reads CASSQGALAGRGEEFF. The DNA for the CDR3 is TGTGCCAGCAGCCAGGGGGCTCTAGCAGGACGGGGGGAGGAGTTCTTC.

This clonotype was observed once. The chain couples TRBV9 to TRBJ1-1; TRBD1 is a possible D gene (6 bases). V was cut by 6 bases and J by 1 base, with 10 bases left in between. The CDR3 consists of 13 residues. Germline V gives CDR1 SGDLS, CDR2 YYNGEE. This chain's CDR3 is CASTWTENTEAFF. CDR3 nucleotides: TGTGCCAGCACCTGGACAGAGAACACTGAAGCTTTCTTT.

This clonotype appeared a few times. This chain links TRBV25-1 with TRBJ2-5; D possibly corresponds to TRBD1 (5 bases). The CDR3 contains 12 residues. Looked up from germline, CDR1 is MGHDK and CDR2 is SYGVNS. The ends were cut back, 5 bases at V and 11 bases at J, with 15 bases in the middle. This CDR3 is CASSPLQVLQYF. CDR3 in DNA: TGTGCCAGCAGTCCCCTACAGGTCTTACAGTACTTC. Together with reference TRBV25-1 and TRBJ2-5, the CDR3 gives the full variable domain: EADIYQTPRYLVIGTGKKITLECSQTMGHDKMYWYQQDPGMELHLIHYSYGVNSTEKGDLSSESTVSRIRTEHFPLTLESARPSHTSQYLCASSPLQVLQYFGPGTRLLVL.

The rearrangement uses TRBV20-1 and TRBJ2-5; 10 bases align to TRBD2. The CDR3 length is 14 residues. Germline trimming cut 0 bases from V and 5 bases from J; bases unmatched to any gene: 3. Germline V lookup: CDR1 DFQATT, CDR2 SNEGSKA (reference sequence). CDR3 amino acids: CSARDLAGVETQYF. The CDR3 bases are TGCAGTGCTAGAGACCTAGCGGGAGTTGAGACCCAGTACTTC.

The J gene is TRBJ2-5, the V gene TRBV27; 7 nucleotides line up with TRBD1. This CDR3 spans 15 amino acids. J was trimmed by 2 bases and V by 5 bases; bases with no gene match: 8. Germline V gene data show CDR1 as MNHEY and CDR2 as SMNVEV (reference sequence). The CDR3 DNA sequence: TGTGCCAGCAGTCAGAACAGGGGCATTCAAGAGACCCAGTACTTC. It specifies CASSQNRGIQETQYF.

This clonotype was seen a few times. V usage is TRBV6-6 and J usage is TRBJ2-5, with 12 nucleotides matching TRBD1. The CDR3 loop spans 15 amino acids. Germline CDR1 and CDR2: MNHNY and SVGAGI (reference sequence). The trim removed 6 bases at V and 0 bases at J, leaving 2 bases unmatched. The CDR3 DNA is TGTGCCAGCAGGGGACAGGGGGCGAACCAAGAGACCCAGTACTTC. Amino acid sequence: CASRGQGANQETQYF.

This chain joins TRBV9 and TRBJ1-3, with D unresolved. The CDR3 is 16 residues long. In germline, CDR1 is SGDLS, CDR2 YYNGEE. The V and J ends lost 0 bases and 0 bases respectively, with 10 bases between them. The CDR3 bases are TGTGCCAGCAGCGTAGAAGTGGGAAGCTCTGGAAACACCATATATTTT. As protein: CASSVEVGSSGNTIYF. The full variable domain, completed using reference TRBV9 and TRBJ1-3, is DSGVTQTPKHLITATGQRVTLRCSPRSGDLSVYWYQQSLDQGLQFLIQYYNGEERAKGNILERFSAQQFPDLHSELNLSSLELGDSALYFCASSVEVGSSGNTIYFGEGSWLTVV.

V and J are TRBV4-2 and TRBJ2-5, with TRBD2 as a possible D gene (5 bases). CDR1 and CDR2 from the germline V gene are LGHNA and YNFKEQ. V lost 3 bases and J 1 base, leaving 15 bases between the germline ends. CDR3 size: 16 residues. This chain's CDR3 is CASSQPGSGGQETQYF. CDR3 nucleotides: TGTGCCAGCAGCCAGCCCGGCAGCGGCGGCCAAGAGACCCAGTACTTC.

This clonotype was found a few times. The chain employs TRBV21-1 and TRBJ2-5. TRBV21-1 is a pseudogene. The CDR3 runs to 13 residues. For the CDR3, the DNA is TGTGCCAGCAGCAAGCAAGGGTTGGAGACCCAGTACTTC. It yields the protein CASSKQGLETQYF.